The source of this T cell receptor (beta chain) is a study of CD8 T cells in Susac syndrome (dated by TCRdb to about 2019). At the level of the whole study: Whether CD8+ T cell activation and differentiation in Susac syndrome was antigen driven was tested using repertoire sequencing. Overall study outcomes, separate from this receptor: The number of individuals in the TCR sequencing and HLA analysis was recognized as being relatively small.

The germline V gene (reference sequence) supplies CDR1 LGHDT and CDR2 YNNKEL. The CDR3 runs 9 residues from the cysteine to the phenylalanine. The DNA shown is the 27-base CDR3, in frame from base 1. RNA was extracted using the RNeasy kit, and roughly 0.45 to 1 microgram was reverse transcribed with random hexamers. TCR beta CDR3 regions were amplified with the immunoSEQ multiplex PCR assay covering 54 Vbeta and 13 Jbeta segments. To correct PCR amplification bias, a synthetic template baseline was used for both primer optimization and computational correction. Per the source publication's procedure: Only productive sequences were kept, with reads annotated to V, D and J genes according to IMGT and analyzed in immunoSEQ Analyzer. Clonality was computed as one minus Shannon entropy normalized by log2 of the number of productive unique sequences. For each patient and control, public and private clones were evaluated among the 100 most prevalent clones. Clones were defined as Susac-specific if absent from the healthy and MS cohorts, from 1052 published viral clones and from other ImmuneACCESS disease sequences. TCRdb reran the public reads through fastp at Q25 and MiXCR, keeping productive beta chains. CDR3 protein duplicates are merged, each entry listing the most common genes and DNA. The V and J calls shown here were made by TCRdb, not taken from the authors' results. This sample has 150,000 or so distinct CDR3 sequences in its table, and 90% to 95% of those were observed once. The ten largest account for 0.065% to 0.1% of the sample.

Concerning this clonotype: It lacks a known antigen. One junction end does not reproduce the germline sequence, and a read error may be involved.

Peripheral blood CD8+ and CD4+ T cells from healthy donors, Susac syndrome patients and multiple sclerosis patients were profiled by high-throughput TCR beta sequencing. Healthy donors were age- and sex-matched controls. CD8+ TEMRA cells were enriched by FACS, while bulk CD8+ and CD4+ T cells were purified by magnetic negative isolation. Blood was drawn into EDTA tubes, processed within 24 hours, and PBMCs were isolated by density gradient centrifugation. PBMCs intended for TCR sequencing were cryopreserved in liquid nitrogen and thawed later in a water bath at 37 degrees C. Purity of sorted or isolated CD4+, CD8+ and CD8+ TEMRA cells was at least 90%.

What was sequenced was CD4+ T cells from PBMCs. The rearranged segments are TRBV3-1 and TRBJ2-3; the D segment cannot be called with confidence. This TCR came from a human donor in good health. The sequenced DNA is TGTGCCAGCAGCCAAGATCTGGATTTT. Its amino acids are CASSQDLDF.